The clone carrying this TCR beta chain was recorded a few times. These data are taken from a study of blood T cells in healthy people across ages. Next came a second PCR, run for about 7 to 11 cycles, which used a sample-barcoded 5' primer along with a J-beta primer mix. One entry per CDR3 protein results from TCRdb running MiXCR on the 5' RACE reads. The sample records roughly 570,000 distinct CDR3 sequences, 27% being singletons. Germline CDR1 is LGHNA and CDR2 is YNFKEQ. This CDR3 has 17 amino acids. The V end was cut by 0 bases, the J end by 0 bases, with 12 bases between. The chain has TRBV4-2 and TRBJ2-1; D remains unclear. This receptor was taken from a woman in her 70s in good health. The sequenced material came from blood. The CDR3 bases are TGTGCCAGCAGCCAAGATCCTTCGCGCCACTCCTACAATGAGCAGTTCTTC. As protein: CASSQDPSRHSYNEQFF.